This is a list of T cell receptor beta chains from one sample in a study of T cell responses to AZD1222 COVID-19 vaccine. Measured with immunoSEQ multiplex PCR; TCRdb has only the in-frame clones, and not every one. This table has 80,000 to 130,000 clones, around 87% appearing once. The source was peripheral blood, collected on day 0 of AZD1222 vaccination. The receptors come from an adult in good health. Each CDR3 is given with its conserved first and last residue. A D gene is named only where the DNA matches it firmly. The listing skips clone size in some rows; elsewhere it reads once, few, many or a size class.

>TRBV11-2|TRBD2|TRBJ2-2|-|16
TGTGCCAGCAGCGCGTGGTATAGCGGGGGCCCCGGGGAGCTGTTTTTT
CASSAWYSGGPGELFF
>TRBV21-1|-|TRBJ2-3|-|15
-
CASSWGGGSTDTQYF
>TRBV7-3|TRBD1|TRBJ1-2|-|13
TGTGCCAGCAGCCCAGGACAGGGAGGTGGCTACACCTTC
CASSPGQGGGYTF
>TRBV5-1|-|TRBJ2-3|once|15
TGCGCCAGCAGCTTGGTAGGGGCCGGCACAGATACGCAGTATTTT
CASSLVGAGTDTQYF
>TRBV18|TRBD1|TRBJ1-1|few|14
TGTGCCAGCTCACCACGACAGGGAAACACTGAAGCTTTCTTT
CASSPRQGNTEAFF
>TRBV7-3|-|TRBJ1-1|once|13
TGTGCCAGCAGCTTAGGGAAGAACACTGAAGCTTTCTTT
CASSLGKNTEAFF
>TRBV4-2|-|TRBJ1-3|-|17
TGTGCCAGCAGCCAAGAGGTCTATCGAAGGGCTGGAAACACCATATATTTT
CASSQEVYRRAGNTIYF
>TRBV2|TRBD1|TRBJ1-6|-|14
TGTGCCAGCAGCTCTACCTACGGACAGGGCGACCTCCACTTT
CASSSTYGQGDLHF
>TRBV5-1|-|TRBJ2-2|-|14
TGCGCCAGCAGCTTGGAACAGGGCACCGGGGAGCTGTTTTTT
CASSLEQGTGELFF
>TRBV6-4|-|TRBJ2-7|few|13
TGTGCCAGCACCAGGACGGTCTCCTACGAGCAGTACTTC
CASTRTVSYEQYF
>TRBV6-2/TRBV6-3|-|TRBJ1-5|-|14
TGTGCCAGCAGCCACGAGGGGTTTAATCAGCCCCAGCATTTT
CASSHEGFNQPQHF
>TRBV11-1|-|TRBJ2-3|once|11
TGTGCCAGCAGCTTTCAAGATACGCAGTATTTT
CASSFQDTQYF
>TRBV7-6|-|TRBJ1-6|-|15
TGTGCCAGCAGCTGGGGGAGGGGTGATAATTCACCCCTCCACTTT
CASSWGRGDNSPLHF
>TRBV7-3|-|TRBJ1-1|-|14
TGTGCCAGCAGCCCCGGGGGGGAAGTAACTGAAGCTTTCTTT
CASSPGGEVTEAFF
>TRBV6-5|TRBD1|TRBJ2-2|-|14
TGTGCCAGCGCAACGACAGGGGACACCGGGGAGCTGTTTTTT
CASATTGDTGELFF
>TRBV6-5|TRBD1|TRBJ2-7|few|14
TGTGCCAGCAGCCGGACAGGGCTGGCCTACGAGCAGTACTTC
CASSRTGLAYEQYF
>TRBV11-2|-|TRBJ1-1|-|16
TGTGCCAGCAGCCCTATGACAGTGCTGAGAGGCACTGAAGCTTTCTTT
CASSPMTVLRGTEAFF
>TRBV19|TRBD1|TRBJ1-5|-|17
TGTGCCAGTAGGGTGGGACAGGTAAGGGGCAGCAATCAGCCCCAGCATTTT
CASRVGQVRGSNQPQHF
>TRBV5-1|-|TRBJ2-6|-|14
TGCGCCAGCAGCTTGGTTTCCGGCTCCAACGTCCTGACTTTC
CASSLVSGSNVLTF
>TRBV4-1|-|TRBJ1-1|-|16
TGCGCCAGCAGCCAAGTGGAACAGGTCCCGAACACTGAAGCTTTCTTT
CASSQVEQVPNTEAFF
>TRBV3-1/TRBV3-2|-|TRBJ1-2|few|17
TGTGCCAGCAGCCAAACCCCCGCGGGGCGTTCGGGCTATGGCTACACCTTC
CASSQTPAGRSGYGYTF
>TRBV5-4|-|TRBJ1-2|-|12
TGTGCCAGCAGCTTGCGTTGGGTTGGCTACACCTTC
CASSLRWVGYTF
>TRBV9|TRBD1|TRBJ2-7|-|19
TGTGCCAGCAGCGTAGTTGGCAGGGGGCACTCCCGAGGGTCCTACGAGCAGTACTTC
CASSVVGRGHSRGSYEQYF
>TRBV2|-|TRBJ2-3|-|17
TGTGCCAGCAGGTGGACACGAGGATACTTGGGCACAGATACGCAGTATTTT
CASRWTRGYLGTDTQYF
>TRBV5-5|-|TRBJ2-7|-|15
TGTGCCAGCAGCTTGGAGGACACCCCCTCCTACGAGCAGTACTTC
CASSLEDTPSYEQYF
>TRBV18|TRBD1|TRBJ1-1|-|17
TGTGCCAGCTCACCACTACCCTCGACAGGGGTGAACACTGAAGCTTTCTTT
CASSPLPSTGVNTEAFF
>TRBV18|TRBD2|TRBJ2-5|-|14
TGTGCCAGCTCCCCCCTAGCGGGGGCAGAGACCCAGTACTTC
CASSPLAGAETQYF
>TRBV7-6|TRBD2|TRBJ2-7|-|15
TGTGCCAGCAGCTCATTAGCGGGGAACACCTACGAGCAGTACTTC
CASSSLAGNTYEQYF
>TRBV30|-|TRBJ1-5|-|17
TGTGCCTGGAGTGTCGCTAGGGCCAGGGGCGGTAATCAGCCCCAGCATTTT
CAWSVARARGGNQPQHF
>TRBV19|TRBD1|TRBJ1-1|-|16
TGTGCCAGTAGTGTCCAGGGGGCGTCGGCGAACACTGAAGCTTTCTTT
CASSVQGASANTEAFF
>TRBV4-1|TRBD1|TRBJ2-2|-|17
TGCGCCCCCCCCCAACCCGGGACAGCCCGCGGGACCGGGGAGCTGTTTTTT
CAPPQPGTARGTGELFF
>TRBV27|TRBD1|TRBJ1-2|once|14
TGTGCCAGCAGCGGACAGGGACGCCACTATGGCTACACCTTC
CASSGQGRHYGYTF
>TRBV5-6|-|TRBJ1-4|-|15
TGTGCCAGCAGCGTGACCGGGACGGGGAATGAAAAACTGTTTTTT
CASSVTGTGNEKLFF
>TRBV4-3|-|TRBJ2-1|-|17
TGCGCCAGCAGCCAAGATCGGAGGAGGAGCTCCTACAATGAGCAGTTCTTC
CASSQDRRRSSYNEQFF
>TRBV19|TRBD1|TRBJ1-2|once|13
TGTGCCAGTAGTATTCCGACAGGGGCGCGCTACACCTTC
CASSIPTGARYTF
>TRBV5-1|TRBD1|TRBJ1-4|-|15
TGCGCCAGCAGCACGGGACAGGGATTGGGTGAAAAACTGTTTTTT
CASSTGQGLGEKLFF
>TRBV9|-|TRBJ1-2|-|14
TGTGCCAGCAGCGTCCGGACAGACTTCTATGGCTACACCTTC
CASSVRTDFYGYTF
>TRBV18|-|TRBJ1-5|-|15
TGTGCCAGCTCACCCCCGGGTCTTGGCAATCAGCCCCAGCATTTT
CASSPPGLGNQPQHF
>TRBV19|TRBD1|TRBJ1-5|-|16
TGTGCCAGTAGTACCTACAGGGGGCTTGGCAATCAGCCCCAGCATTTT
CASSTYRGLGNQPQHF
>TRBV27|-|TRBJ1-1|-|13
TGTGCCAGCAGGGAGGCAGGGAACACTGAAGCTTTCTTT
CASREAGNTEAFF
>TRBV15|-|TRBJ1-1|-|19
TGTGCCACCAGCAGAGATAGGTTGCCGGGGCGCCCGGGAGGTACTGAAGCTTTCTTT
CATSRDRLPGRPGGTEAFF
>TRBV14|-|TRBJ2-7|-|13
TGTGCCAGCAGCCAAGGGCGCTCCTACGAGCAGTACTTC
CASSQGRSYEQYF
>TRBV2|-|TRBJ2-7|-|14
TGTGCCAGCACTTTAGTCAGGGATGTGGGGGAGCAGTACTTC
CASTLVRDVGEQYF
>TRBV28|-|TRBJ2-3|-|14
TGTGCCAGCACGTTAAGCAGGTTCACAGATACGCAGTATTTT
CASTLSRFTDTQYF
>TRBV12-3/TRBV12-4|-|TRBJ2-7|-|12
TGTGCCAGCAGTTCCCAACAGGGAGAGCAGTACTTC
CASSSQQGEQYF
>TRBV6-5|TRBD1|TRBJ1-3|-|15
TGTGCCAGCCGTAGGGACAGGGAGTCTGGAAACACCATATATTTT
CASRRDRESGNTIYF
>TRBV30|TRBD1|TRBJ2-7|once|15
TGTGCCTGGAGTGTAGGGACAGGGTTGGGGTACGAGCAGTACTTC
CAWSVGTGLGYEQYF
>TRBV6-5|-|TRBJ2-3|-|15
TGTGCCAGCAGCATAAGGGGGGGCCAGGGAGATACGCAGTATTTT
CASSIRGGQGDTQYF
>TRBV27|TRBD1|TRBJ1-4|-|14
TGTGCCAGCAGGAGGACAGGGAGGAATGAAAAACTGTTTTTT
CASRRTGRNEKLFF
>TRBV6-5|-|TRBJ1-1|-|15
TGTGCCGCGTCCCGGGACCGAAATATGAACACTGAAGCTTTCTTT
CAASRDRNMNTEAFF